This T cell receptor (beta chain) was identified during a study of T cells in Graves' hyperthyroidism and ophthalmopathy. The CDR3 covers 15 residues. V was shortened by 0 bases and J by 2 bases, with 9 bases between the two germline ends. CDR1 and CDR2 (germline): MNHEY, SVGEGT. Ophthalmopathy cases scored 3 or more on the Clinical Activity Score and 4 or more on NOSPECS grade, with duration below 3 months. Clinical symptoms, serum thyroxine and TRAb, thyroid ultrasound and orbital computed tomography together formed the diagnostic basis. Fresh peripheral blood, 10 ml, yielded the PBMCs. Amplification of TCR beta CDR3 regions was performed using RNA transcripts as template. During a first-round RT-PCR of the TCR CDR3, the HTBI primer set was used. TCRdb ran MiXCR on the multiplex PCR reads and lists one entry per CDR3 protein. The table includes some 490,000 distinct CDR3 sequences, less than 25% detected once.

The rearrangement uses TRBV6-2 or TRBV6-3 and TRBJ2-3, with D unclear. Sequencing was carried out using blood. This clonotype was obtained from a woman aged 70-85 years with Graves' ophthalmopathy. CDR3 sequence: CASSYSDGNTDTQYF. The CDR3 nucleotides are TGTGCCAGCAGTTACTCCGACGGAAACACAGATACGCAGTATTTT.